A single sample is the source of the 10 T cell receptor beta chains below, sequenced in a study of cytomegalovirus exposure and HLA in healthy donors. PCR was performed using 60 Vbeta and 13 Jbeta primers. Clones were read by immunoSEQ multiplex PCR, and TCRdb kept only the in-frame ones, dropping some. The table includes about 250,000 clones, about 77% detected once. Sequenced: PBMCs. The receptors shown here come from a boy younger than 18 in good health and CMV-seronegative.

The J gene is TRBJ2-5, the V gene TRBV7-2, with D unclear. Trimming shortened V by 3 bases and J by 4 bases, and 3 bases separated the two germline ends. CDR1 and CDR2 from the germline V gene are SGHTA and FQGNSA. This CDR3 is 11 amino acids long. The CDR3 DNA is TGTGCCAGCAGCTTCGGAGAGACCCAGTACTTC. Its protein product is CASSFGETQYF.

This clone was seen a few times. The chain employs TRBV2 and TRBJ1-1, with TRBD1 matching 10 bases. V was clipped by 4 bases and J by 13 bases; unmatched bases: 6. Germline V gives CDR1 SNHLY, CDR2 FYNNEI. CDR3 length: 12 residues. The CDR3 spells CASSAMGQGNFF. In nucleotides, the CDR3 is TGTGCCAGCAGTGCAATGGGACAGGGGAATTTCTTT.

V and J are TRBV2 and TRBJ2-3, with 9 bases that match TRBD2. The CDR3 sequence is 17 residues long. Germline loops: CDR1 SNHLY, CDR2 FYNNEI. The V and J ends lost 6 bases and 6 bases, in that order; junction bases with no gene match: 16. Here the CDR3 reads CASSHFPDWRGGDTQYF. Written as DNA, the CDR3 is TGTGCCAGCAGCCATTTCCCGGACTGGCGGGGGGGCGATACGCAGTATTTT.

This clone has just a few counts. The chain uses TRBV7-9 and TRBJ2-7, with 10 bases aligning to TRBD2. CDR3 length: 15 residues. Per germline, CDR1 SEHNR and CDR2 FQNEAQ (reference sequence). J was trimmed by 7 bases and V by 4 bases; bases with no gene match: 10. The CDR3 loop is CASSSPLAGAKEQYF. CDR3 sequence (DNA): TGTGCCAGCAGCTCCCCCCTAGCGGGAGCTAAAGAGCAGTACTTC.

This chain connects TRBV7-9 to TRBJ2-2, with D possibly being TRBD1 (5 bases). The CDR3 runs 16 residues. CDR1 and CDR2 from the germline V gene are SEHNR and FQNEAQ (reference sequence). The V end was cut by 4 bases, the J end by 4 bases, with 16 bases between. CDR3 DNA: TGTGCCAGCAGCTCCTCCTTGACAGAATCCACCGGGGAGCTGTTTTTT. Its translation: CASSSSLTESTGELFF.

The chain is built from TRBV5-1 and TRBJ2-7; D is unclear. The V and J ends lost 0 bases and 2 bases respectively, with 15 bases between them. Germline lookup yields CDR1 SGHRS and CDR2 YFSETQ. This CDR3 contains 16 residues. The CDR3 loop reads CASSLATRSPTYEQYF. The CDR3 bases are TGCGCCAGCAGCTTGGCCACCAGGTCCCCTACCTACGAGCAGTACTTC.

This rearrangement joins TRBV7-9 to TRBJ2-7, with 9 bases identical to TRBD1. V gave up 2 bases and J gave up 4 bases; unmatched junction bases: 12. The CDR3 is 17 amino acids. Germline loops: CDR1 SEHNR, CDR2 FQNEAQ (reference sequence). The CDR3: CASSLRGPGQGSYEQYF. CDR3 nucleotides: TGTGCCAGCAGCTTAAGAGGTCCGGGACAGGGATCTTACGAGCAGTACTTC.

On this clone: Other DNA sequences in this specimen translate into the identical CDR3. V and J are TRBV9 and TRBJ2-3; D remains ambiguous. CDR1 is SGDLS and CDR2 is YYNGEE in the germline V gene. V lost 4 bases, J lost 0 bases, and 3 bases lay in between. The CDR3 runs to 12 residues. The CDR3: CASSSSTDTQYF. The CDR3 region has the DNA TGTGCCAGCAGCTCAAGCACAGATACGCAGTATTTT.

This clone has only a few counts. The chain has TRBV5-4 and TRBJ1-2, with D perhaps matching TRBD1 (6 bases). V was clipped by 3 bases and J by 4 bases, with 10 bases between them. Germline values: CDR1 SGHNT, CDR2 YYREEE (reference sequence). The CDR3 is 13 amino acids. CDR3 coding DNA: TGTGCCAGCAGCTCCGGGACACTCTATGGCTACACCTTC. This gives the protein CASSSGTLYGYTF.

This chain links TRBV12-5 with TRBJ2-7; 7 nucleotides align to TRBD1. The V and J ends lost 3 bases and 4 bases, in that order; junction bases with no gene match: 15. The CDR3 totals 17 residues. The germline CDR1 and CDR2 sequences are LGHNT and FRNRAP. The CDR3 protein is CASGLRQGSPTEYEQYF. The CDR3 DNA reads TGTGCTAGTGGTTTAAGACAGGGAAGCCCGACTGAGTACGAGCAGTACTTC.